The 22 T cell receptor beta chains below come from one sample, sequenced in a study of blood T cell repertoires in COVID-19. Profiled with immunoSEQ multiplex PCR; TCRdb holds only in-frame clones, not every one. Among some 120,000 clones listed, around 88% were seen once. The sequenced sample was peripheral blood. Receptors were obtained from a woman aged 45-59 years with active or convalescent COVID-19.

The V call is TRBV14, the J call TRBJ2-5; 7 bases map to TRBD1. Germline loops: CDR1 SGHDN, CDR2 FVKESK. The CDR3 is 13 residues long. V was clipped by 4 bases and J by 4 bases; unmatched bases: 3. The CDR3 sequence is CASSPWTGETQYF. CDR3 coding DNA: TGTGCCAGCAGCCCCTGGACAGGAGAGACCCAGTACTTC.

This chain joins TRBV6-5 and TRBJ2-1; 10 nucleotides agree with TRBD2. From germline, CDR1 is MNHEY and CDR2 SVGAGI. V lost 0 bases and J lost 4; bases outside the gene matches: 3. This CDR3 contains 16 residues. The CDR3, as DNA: TGTGCCAGCAGTTACTCACGGACTAGCGGTTACAATGAGCAGTTCTTC. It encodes CASSYSRTSGYNEQFF.

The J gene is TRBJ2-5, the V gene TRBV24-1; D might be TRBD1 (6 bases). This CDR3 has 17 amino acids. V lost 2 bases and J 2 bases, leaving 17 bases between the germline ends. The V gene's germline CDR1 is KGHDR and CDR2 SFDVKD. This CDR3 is CATSDSASGVLQETQYF. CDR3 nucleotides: TGTGCCACCAGTGATTCGGCATCAGGGGTTCTGCAAGAGACCCAGTACTTC.

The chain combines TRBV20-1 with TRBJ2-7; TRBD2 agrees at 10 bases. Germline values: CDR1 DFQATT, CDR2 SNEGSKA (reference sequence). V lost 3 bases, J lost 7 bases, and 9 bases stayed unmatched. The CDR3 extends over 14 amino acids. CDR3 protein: CSASKREGLGEQYF. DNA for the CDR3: TGCAGTGCTAGTAAGCGGGAGGGCCTGGGGGAGCAGTACTTC.

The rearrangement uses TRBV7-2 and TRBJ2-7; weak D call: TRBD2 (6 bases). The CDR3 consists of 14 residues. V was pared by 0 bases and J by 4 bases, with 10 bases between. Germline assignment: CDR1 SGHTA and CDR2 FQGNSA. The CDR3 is CASSLARGVYEQYF. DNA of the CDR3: TGTGCCAGCAGCTTAGCGCGGGGAGTATACGAGCAGTACTTC.

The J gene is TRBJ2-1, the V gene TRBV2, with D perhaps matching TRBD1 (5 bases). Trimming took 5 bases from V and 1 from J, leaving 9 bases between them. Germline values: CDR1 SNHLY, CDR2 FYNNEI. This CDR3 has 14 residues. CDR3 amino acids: CASSPDSSYNEQFF. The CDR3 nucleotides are TGTGCCAGCAGTCCCGACAGTTCCTACAATGAGCAGTTCTTC. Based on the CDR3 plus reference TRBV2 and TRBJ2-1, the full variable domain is EPEVTQTPSHQVTQMGQEVILRCVPISNHLYFYWYRQILGQKVEFLVSFYNNEISEKSEIFDDQFSVERPDGSNFTLKIRSTKLEDSAMYFCASSPDSSYNEQFFGPGTRLTVL.

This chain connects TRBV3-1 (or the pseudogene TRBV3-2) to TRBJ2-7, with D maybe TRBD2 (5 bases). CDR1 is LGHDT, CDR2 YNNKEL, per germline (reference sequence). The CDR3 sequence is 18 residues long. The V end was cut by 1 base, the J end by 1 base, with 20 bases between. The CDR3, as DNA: TGTGCCAGCAGCCAAGCTGCTAGCTACCCGTTGCATTCCTACGAGCAGTACTTC. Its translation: CASSQAASYPLHSYEQYF.

CDR3 loop: CASSQVPAGDLDEQFF. DNA for the CDR3: TGTGCCAGCAGCCAAGTCCCAGCGGGAGACCTCGATGAGCAGTTCTTC. The chain combines TRBV4-2 with TRBJ2-1, with 8 bases identical to TRBD2. The germline CDR1 and CDR2 sequences are LGHNA and YNFKEQ. The CDR3 has 16 amino acids. After removal of 1 base from V and 8 bases from J, the junction contained 10 bases not matched to a gene.

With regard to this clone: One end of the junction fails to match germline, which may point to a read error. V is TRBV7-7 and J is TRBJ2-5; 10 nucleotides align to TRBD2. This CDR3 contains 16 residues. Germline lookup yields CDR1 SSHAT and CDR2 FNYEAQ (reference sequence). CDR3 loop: CASSLATSGSGETQYF. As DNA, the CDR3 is TGTGCTAGCAGCTTAGCGACTAGCGGGTCGGGAGAGACCCAGTACTTC.

The CDR3 here is CASSLEWSGGTDTQYF. The CDR3 DNA reads as TGTGCCAGCAGCTTAGAGTGGAGTGGGGGGACAGATACGCAGTATTTT. The rearrangement uses TRBV7-2 and TRBJ2-3, with D possibly TRBD2 on 6 matching bases. CDR3 length equals 16 residues. In germline, CDR1 is SGHTA, CDR2 FQGNSA. V dropped 1 base and J dropped 3 bases, with 14 bases sitting between them.

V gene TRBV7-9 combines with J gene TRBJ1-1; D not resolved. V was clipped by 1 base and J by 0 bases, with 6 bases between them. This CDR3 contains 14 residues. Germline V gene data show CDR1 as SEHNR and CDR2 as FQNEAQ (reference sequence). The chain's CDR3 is CASSLGGLNTEAFF. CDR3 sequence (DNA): TGTGCCAGCAGCTTAGGAGGGTTGAACACTGAAGCTTTCTTT.

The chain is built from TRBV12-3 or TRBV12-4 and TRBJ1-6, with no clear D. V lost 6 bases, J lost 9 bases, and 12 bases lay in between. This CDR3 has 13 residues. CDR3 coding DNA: TGTGCCAGCAGGAAGGTATCGGGTTCACCCCTCCACTTT. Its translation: CASRKVSGSPLHF.

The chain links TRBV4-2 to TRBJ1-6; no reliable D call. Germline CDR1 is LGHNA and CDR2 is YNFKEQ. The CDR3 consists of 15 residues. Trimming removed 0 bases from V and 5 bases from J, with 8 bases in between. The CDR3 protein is CASSQEVSDNSPLHF. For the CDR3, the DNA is TGTGCCAGCAGCCAAGAGGTGTCAGATAATTCACCCCTCCACTTT.

The CDR3 DNA follows: TGTGCCACCAGACCTAAGCGGGGGGGCTACGAGCAGTACTTC. Its translation is CATRPKRGGYEQYF. The chain is built from TRBV19 and TRBJ2-7, with TRBD2 matching over 10 bases. From germline, CDR1 is LNHDA and CDR2 SQIVND (reference sequence). This CDR3 contains 14 residues. Trimming took 10 bases from V and 3 from J; bases not matched to a gene: 9.

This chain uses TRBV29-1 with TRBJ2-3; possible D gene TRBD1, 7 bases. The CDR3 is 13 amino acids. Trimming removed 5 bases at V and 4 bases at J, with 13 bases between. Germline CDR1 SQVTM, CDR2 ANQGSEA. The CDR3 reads CSVQGGLADTQYF. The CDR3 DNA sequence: TGCAGCGTTCAGGGGGGTCTGGCAGATACGCAGTATTTT.

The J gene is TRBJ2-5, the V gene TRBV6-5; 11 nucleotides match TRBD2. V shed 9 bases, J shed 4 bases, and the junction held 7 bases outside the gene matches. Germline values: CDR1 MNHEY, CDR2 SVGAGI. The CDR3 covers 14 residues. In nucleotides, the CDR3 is TGTGCCAGTCTAACTAGCGGGAGCGGAGAGACCCAGTACTTC. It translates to CASLTSGSGETQYF.

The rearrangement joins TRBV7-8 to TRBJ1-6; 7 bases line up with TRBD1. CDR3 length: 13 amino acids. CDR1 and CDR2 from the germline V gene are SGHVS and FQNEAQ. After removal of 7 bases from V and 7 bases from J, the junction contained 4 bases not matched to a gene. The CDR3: CASTWDRNSPLHF. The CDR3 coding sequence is TGTGCCAGCACCTGGGACAGAAATTCACCCCTCCACTTT.

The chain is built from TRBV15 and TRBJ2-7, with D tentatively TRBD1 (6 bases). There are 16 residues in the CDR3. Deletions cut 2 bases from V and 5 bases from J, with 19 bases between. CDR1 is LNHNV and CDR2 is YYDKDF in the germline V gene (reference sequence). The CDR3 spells CATSRPKTGNPHEQYF. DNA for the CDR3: TGTGCCACCAGCAGACCCAAAACAGGGAACCCCCACGAGCAGTACTTC. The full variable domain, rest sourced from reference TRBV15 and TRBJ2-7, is DAMVIQNPRYQVTQFGKPVTLSCSQTLNHNVMYWYQQKSSQAPKLLFHYYDKDFNNEADTPDNFQSRRPNTSFCFLDIRSPGLGDTAMYLCATSRPKTGNPHEQYFGPGTRLTVT.

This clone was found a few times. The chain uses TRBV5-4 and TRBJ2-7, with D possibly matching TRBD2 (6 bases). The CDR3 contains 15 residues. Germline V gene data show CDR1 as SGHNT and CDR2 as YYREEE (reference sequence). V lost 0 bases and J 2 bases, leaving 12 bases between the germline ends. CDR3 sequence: CASSLAGTQTYEQYF. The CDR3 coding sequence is TGTGCCAGCAGCTTGGCCGGGACTCAGACCTACGAGCAGTACTTC.

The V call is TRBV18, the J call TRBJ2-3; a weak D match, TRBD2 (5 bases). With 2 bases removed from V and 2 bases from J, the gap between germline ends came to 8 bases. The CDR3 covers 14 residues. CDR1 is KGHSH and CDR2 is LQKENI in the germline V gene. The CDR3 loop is CASSPSGYTDTQYF. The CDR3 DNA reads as TGTGCCAGCTCACCATCGGGGTACACAGATACGCAGTATTTT.

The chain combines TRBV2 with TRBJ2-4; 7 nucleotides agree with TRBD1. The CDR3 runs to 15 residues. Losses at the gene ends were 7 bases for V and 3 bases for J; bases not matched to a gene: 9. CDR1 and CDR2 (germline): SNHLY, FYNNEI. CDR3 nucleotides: TGTGCCAGCAATAAGGGGGCGTTGGACAAAAACATTCAGTACTTC. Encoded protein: CASNKGALDKNIQYF.

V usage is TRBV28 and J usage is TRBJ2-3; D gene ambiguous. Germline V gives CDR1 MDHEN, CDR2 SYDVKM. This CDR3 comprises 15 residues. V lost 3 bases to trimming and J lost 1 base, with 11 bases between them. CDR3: CASSFMAYRTDTQYF. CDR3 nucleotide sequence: TGTGCCAGCAGTTTCATGGCATACCGCACAGATACGCAGTATTTT.